The T cell receptor beta chain described here comes from a study of T cells in Graves' hyperthyroidism and ophthalmopathy. Study outcomes and limitations: The model identified upcoming ophthalmopathy a median about six months ahead of onset.

This clonotype has ten or more counts. What it binds is not known. The TCR beta CDR3 regions underwent amplification using RNA transcripts as the source. First-round RT-PCR with HTBI primers amplified the TCR CDR3 region. TCRdb re-called the multiplex PCR reads through MiXCR, storing one row per CDR3 protein. In the table there are 240,000 or so distinct CDR3 sequences, about 15% of which are singletons. V dropped 10 bases and J dropped 0 bases, with 3 bases sitting between them. The CDR3 is 10 amino acids. Cells are PBMCs isolated from around 10 ml of fresh blood. The TCR was taken from a young woman with Graves' ophthalmopathy. The chain combines TRBV12-3 or TRBV12-4 with TRBJ1-1, with D unresolved. The sample consisted of blood. CDR3 protein: CATMNTEAFF. CDR3 bases: TGTGCCACCATGAACACTGAAGCTTTCTTT.